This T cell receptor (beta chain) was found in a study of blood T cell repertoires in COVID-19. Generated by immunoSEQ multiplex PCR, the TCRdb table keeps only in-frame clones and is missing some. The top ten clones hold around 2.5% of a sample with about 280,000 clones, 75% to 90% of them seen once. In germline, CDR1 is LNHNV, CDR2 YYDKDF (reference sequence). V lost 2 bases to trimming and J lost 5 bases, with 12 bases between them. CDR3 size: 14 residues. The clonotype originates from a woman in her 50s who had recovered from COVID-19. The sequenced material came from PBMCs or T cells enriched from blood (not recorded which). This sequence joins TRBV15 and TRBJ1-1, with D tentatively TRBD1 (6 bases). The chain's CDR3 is CATSRSRGRTEAFF. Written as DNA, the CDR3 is TGTGCCACCAGCAGATCCAGGGGTAGAACTGAAGCTTTCTTT.